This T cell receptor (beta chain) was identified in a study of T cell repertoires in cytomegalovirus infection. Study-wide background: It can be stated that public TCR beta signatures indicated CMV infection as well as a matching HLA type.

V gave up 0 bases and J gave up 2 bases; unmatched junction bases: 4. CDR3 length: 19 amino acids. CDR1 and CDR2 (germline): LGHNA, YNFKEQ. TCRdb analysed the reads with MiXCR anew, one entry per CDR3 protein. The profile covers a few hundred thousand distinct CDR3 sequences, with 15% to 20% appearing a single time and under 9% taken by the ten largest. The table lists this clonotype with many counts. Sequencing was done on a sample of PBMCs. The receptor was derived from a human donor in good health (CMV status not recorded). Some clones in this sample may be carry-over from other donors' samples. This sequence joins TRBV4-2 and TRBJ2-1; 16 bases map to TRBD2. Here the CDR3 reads CASSQEGTSGGGPYNEQFF. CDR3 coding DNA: TGTGCCAGCAGCCAAGAGGGGACTAGCGGGGGGGGGCCCTACAATGAGCAGTTCTTC.